The 4 T cell receptor beta chains listed next were all sequenced from one sample in a study of cytomegalovirus exposure and HLA in healthy donors. PCR primers comprised 60 Vbeta and 13 Jbeta primers. Using immunoSEQ multiplex PCR, the repertoire was profiled, and TCRdb retains in-frame clones only, with some absent. The sample contains roughly 100,000 clones, about four fifths of which appear only once. The sequencing input was PBMCs. These receptors all stem from a woman aged 40 to 50 in good health and CMV-seronegative.

This clone was observed a handful of times. V is TRBV2 and J is TRBJ2-7; 7 positions match TRBD2. CDR1 and CDR2 (germline): SNHLY, FYNNEI. There are 15 residues in the CDR3. Germline trimming cut 7 bases from V and 2 bases from J; bases unmatched to any gene: 11. Written as DNA, the CDR3 is TGTGCCAGCAACCCCGGGCTAGCGGTCCCCTACGAGCAGTACTTC. Translating gives CASNPGLAVPYEQYF.

The J gene is TRBJ2-2, the V gene TRBV7-3; 8 nucleotides align to TRBD2. Germline loops: CDR1 SGHTA, CDR2 FQGTGA. V was clipped by 5 bases and J by 5 bases; unmatched bases: 1. The CDR3 has 13 amino acids. This chain's CDR3 is CASSPGGTGELFF. CDR3 bases: TGTGCCAGCAGCCCGGGGGGGACCGGGGAGCTGTTTTTT.

The genes are TRBV10-3 and TRBJ2-1; 12 bases fit TRBD2. The junction had 4 bases not matched to a gene; V was cut back by 2 bases and J by 5 bases. CDR3 length equals 16 residues. Germline-derived CDR1 and CDR2 are ENHRY and SYGVKD. CDR3 DNA sequence: TGTGCCATCAGTGAGCCGGGACTAGCGGGTCACAATGAGCAGTTCTTC. Translating gives CAISEPGLAGHNEQFF.

The rearrangement links TRBV4-2 to TRBJ2-7, with a possible D match to TRBD1 (6 bases). V shed 0 bases and J shed 1 base, with 10 bases lying between them. The CDR3 loop spans 15 amino acids. Per germline, CDR1 LGHNA and CDR2 YNFKEQ. CDR3 DNA sequence: TGTGCCAGCAGCCAAGACGGGACACGTTCCTACGAGCAGTACTTC. It encodes CASSQDGTRSYEQYF.